This record covers a single T cell receptor beta chain. Its antigen is still unknown. Data came from immunoSEQ multiplex PCR; TCRdb stores just in-frame clones and leaves some out. The table has some 89,000 clones, about 80% seen once. This specimen comes from a study of OX40 agonist ivuxolimab in advanced cancers. Points from the study as a whole: CD8+ T cells were the subset that, on average, had more expanded clones than CD4+.

Trimming pared 1 base from V and 2 bases from J, leaving 13 bases between. There are 16 residues in the CDR3. Germline CDR1 LNHDA, CDR2 SQIVND (reference sequence). This TCR derives from an adult with an advanced solid tumor such as melanoma, head and neck, liver or kidney cancer. The J gene is TRBJ2-3, the V gene TRBV19; no clear D. The sample consisted of CD4+ or CD8+ T cells sorted from blood, taken in a trial of the OX40 agonist ivuxolimab. CDR3 sequence reads: CASSIGGLVITDTQYF. In DNA, the CDR3 is TGTGCCAGTAGTATAGGGGGATTAGTAATCACAGATACGCAGTATTTT. The full variable domain, in which reference TRBV19 and TRBJ2-3 provide the parts outside the CDR3, is DGGITQSPKYLFRKEGQNVTLSCEQNLNHDAMYWYRQDPGQGLRLIYYSQIVNDFQKGDIAEGYSVSREKKESFPLTVTSAQKNPTAFYLCASSIGGLVITDTQYFGPGTRLTVL.